This T cell receptor beta chain was captured by sequencing in a study of blood T cell repertoires in COVID-19. Study as a whole: COVID-19 samples from acute and convalescent phases originated in the United States, Italy and Spain. T cells, B-cell-depleted T cells, or PBMCs provided the cDNA or gDNA that served as material.

Authors' data handling: How many nucleated cells were present was estimated from reference gene primer amplification. The assay was immunoSEQ multiplex PCR, and TCRdb's table has in-frame clones only and misses some. V, J and clone size were drawn from that table, and D and trimming were deduced from the DNA. Of about 250,000 clones in the sample, 83% were seen once. The sample taken for sequencing was peripheral blood. This clonotype originated in a man aged 80 or over with acute or convalescent COVID-19.

CDR3 in amino acids: CASSLDTLNSPLHF. CDR3 in DNA: TGTGCCAGCAGCTTGGACACACTCAATTCACCCCTCCACTTT. V and J are TRBV7-2 and TRBJ1-6, with D possibly matching TRBD1 (5 bases). The CDR3 is 14 residues long. Germline lookup yields CDR1 SGHTA and CDR2 FQGNSA. Deletions cut 3 bases from V and 7 bases from J, with 10 bases between.